This is a list of T cell receptor beta chains from one sample in a study of blood T cell repertoires in COVID-19. The assay was immunoSEQ multiplex PCR, and TCRdb's table has in-frame clones only and misses some. The sample records roughly 300,000 clones, roughly 86% being singletons. Sequencing used peripheral blood. The origin of the receptors is a woman in her 50s who had recovered from COVID-19. Each CDR3 is given with its conserved first and last residue. The D gene is left open where the match is weak. The size of a clone is reported for some rows only, either as once, few or many, or as a class for expanded clones.

clone_size,d_call,cdr3_length,v_call,j_call,cdr3_aa,cdr3_nt
NA,NA,13,TRBV6-5,TRBJ2-2,CASSRGNTGELFF,TGTGCCAGCAGTCGAGGGAACACCGGGGAGCTGTTTTTT
NA,TRBD2,18,TRBV19,TRBJ2-3,CASSRTSGNRGPTDTQYF,TGTGCCAGTAGTCGGACTAGCGGGAACCGCGGTCCCACAGATACGCAGTATTTT
NA,NA,15,TRBV16,TRBJ1-1,CASSQFEGAGTEAFF,TGTGCCAGCAGCCAATTTGAAGGGGCCGGCACTGAAGCTTTCTTT
NA,NA,15,TRBV27,TRBJ2-5,CASRAWNAAQETQYF,TGTGCCAGCAGGGCCTGGAACGCGGCTCAGGAGACCCAGTACTTC
NA,NA,14,TRBV5-6,TRBJ1-5,CASSGGRGNQPQHF,TGTGCCAGCAGCGGGGGCAGGGGCAATCAGCCCCAGCATTTT
NA,NA,13,TRBV11-2,TRBJ2-1,CASSLGLYNEQFF,TGTGCCAGCAGCTTAGGACTCTACAATGAGCAGTTCTTC
NA,NA,15,TRBV10-3,TRBJ2-3,CAISEEGRTTDTQYF,TGTGCCATCAGTGAAGAGGGGAGGACAACAGATACGCAGTATTTT
NA,TRBD2,15,TRBV28,TRBJ2-7,CASSLLAGGSYEQYF,TGTGCCAGCAGTTTATTAGCGGGAGGATCGTACGAGCAGTACTTC
NA,TRBD2,16,TRBV4-3,TRBJ2-1,CASSQDAGDGYNEQFF,TGCGCCAGCAGCCAAGATGCGGGGGATGGATACAATGAGCAGTTCTTC
NA,NA,15,TRBV5-1,TRBJ1-3,CASSSSAARGNTIYF,TGCGCCAGCAGCTCCTCGGCGGCTCGTGGAAACACCATATATTTT
once,TRBD2,15,TRBV18,TRBJ2-5,CASSPGGEGGETQYF,TGTGCCAGCTCACCCGGGGGGGAAGGCGGAGAGACCCAGTACTTC
few,TRBD2,16,TRBV20-1,TRBJ2-7,CSASLFLAESSYEQYF,TGCAGTGCTAGTCTTTTTCTAGCGGAAAGCTCCTACGAGCAGTACTTC
NA,TRBD2,14,TRBV5-4,TRBJ2-1,CASSLGGGRNEQFF,TGTGCCAGCAGTCTGGGCGGGGGGCGTAATGAGCAGTTCTTC
NA,TRBD1,16,TRBV6-2/TRBV6-3,TRBJ2-1,CASSYFLGTVNNEQFF,TGTGCCAGCAGTTACTTCCTCGGGACAGTCAACAATGAGCAGTTCTTC
NA,NA,11,TRBV14,TRBJ1-4,CASGGKGRLFF,TGTGCCAGCGGAGGAAAAGGGCGACTGTTTTTT
few,TRBD1,15,TRBV13,TRBJ2-1,CASSRGQGLNNEQFF,TGTGCCAGCAGCCGCGGACAGGGGCTTAACAATGAGCAGTTCTTC